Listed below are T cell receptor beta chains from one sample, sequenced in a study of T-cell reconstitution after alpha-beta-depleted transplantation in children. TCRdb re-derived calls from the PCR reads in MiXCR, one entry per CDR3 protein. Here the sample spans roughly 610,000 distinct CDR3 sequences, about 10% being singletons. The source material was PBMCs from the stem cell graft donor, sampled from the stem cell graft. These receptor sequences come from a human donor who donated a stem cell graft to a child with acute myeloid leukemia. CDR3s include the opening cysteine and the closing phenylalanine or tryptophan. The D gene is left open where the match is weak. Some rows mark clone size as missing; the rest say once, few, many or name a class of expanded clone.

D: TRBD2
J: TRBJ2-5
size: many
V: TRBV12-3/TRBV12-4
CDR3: CASSLQLAGALQETQYF
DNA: TGTGCCAGCAGCCTCCAACTAGCGGGAGCCCTGCAAGAGACCCAGTACTTC

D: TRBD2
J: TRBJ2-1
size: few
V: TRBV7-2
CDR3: CASSLGLAGGPGREQFF
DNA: TGTGCCAGCAGCTTAGGGCTAGCGGGAGGGCCTGGGAGGGAGCAGTTCTTC

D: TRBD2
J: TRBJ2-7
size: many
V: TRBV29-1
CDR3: CSVAATSGRAGHEQYF
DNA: TGCAGCGTAGCCGCGACTAGCGGGAGGGCCGGGCACGAGCAGTACTTC

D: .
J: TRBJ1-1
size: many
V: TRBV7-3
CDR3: CASSPHPGQTNTEAFF
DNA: TGTGCCAGCAGCCCCCACCCAGGACAGACGAACACTGAAGCTTTCTTT

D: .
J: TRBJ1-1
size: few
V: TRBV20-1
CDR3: CSARQGPNTEAFF
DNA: TGCAGTGCTAGGCAGGGACCAAACACTGAAGCTTTCTTT

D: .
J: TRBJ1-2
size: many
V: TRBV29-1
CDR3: CSVEEGAGSPYGYTF
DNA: TGCAGCGTTGAAGAGGGGGCAGGTTCACCTTATGGCTACACCTTC

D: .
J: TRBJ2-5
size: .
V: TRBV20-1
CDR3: CSARGGVGGWQETQYF
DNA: TGCAGTGCTAGAGGGGGGGTAGGCGGGTGGCAAGAGACCCAGTACTTC

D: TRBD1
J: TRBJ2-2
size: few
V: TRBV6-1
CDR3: CASRTGQGGTGELFF
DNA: TGTGCCTCTAGGACCGGACAGGGGGGCACCGGGGAGCTGTTTTTT

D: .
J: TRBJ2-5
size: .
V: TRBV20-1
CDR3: CSASSVARLQETQYF
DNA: TGCAGTGCTAGTAGTGTCGCGCGGCTCCAAGAGACCCAGTACTTC

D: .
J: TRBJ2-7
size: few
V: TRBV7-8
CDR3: CASWASEQGPYEQYF
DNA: TGTGCCAGCTGGGCTAGCGAACAGGGACCCTACGAGCAGTACTTC

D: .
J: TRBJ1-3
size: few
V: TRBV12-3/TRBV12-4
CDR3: CASSLSGARNTIYF
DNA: TGTGCCAGCAGTTTGTCAGGGGCAAGGAACACCATATATTTT

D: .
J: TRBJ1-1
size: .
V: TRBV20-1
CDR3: CSARDRDQGTMNTEAFF
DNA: TGCAGTGCTAGAGACCGCGACCAGGGGACTATGAACACTGAAGCTTTCTTT

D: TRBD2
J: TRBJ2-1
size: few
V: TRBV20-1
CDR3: CSGTGASGANEQFF
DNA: TGCAGTGGTACGGGGGCTAGCGGGGCCAATGAGCAGTTCTTC

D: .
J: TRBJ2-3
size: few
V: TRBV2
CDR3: CASSDDAGPSTDTQYF
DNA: TGTGCCAGCAGTGATGACGCGGGCCCAAGCACAGATACGCAGTATTTT

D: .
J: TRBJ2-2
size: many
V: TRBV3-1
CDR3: CASSHLGSGELFF
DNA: TGTGCCAGCAGCCACTTGGGATCCGGGGAGCTGTTTTTT

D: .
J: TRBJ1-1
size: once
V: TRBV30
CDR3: CALWGDGAFF
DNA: TGTGCCTTATGGGGGGACGGGGCTTTCTTT

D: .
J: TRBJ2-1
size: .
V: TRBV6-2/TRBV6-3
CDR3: CASLTKRASYNEQFF
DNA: TGTGCCAGCCTAACTAAGCGGGCCTCCTACAATGAGCAGTTCTTC

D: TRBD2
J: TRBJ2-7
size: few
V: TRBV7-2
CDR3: CASSVYRRESYEQYF
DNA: TGTGCCAGCAGCGTGTACAGGCGGGAGTCCTACGAGCAGTACTTC

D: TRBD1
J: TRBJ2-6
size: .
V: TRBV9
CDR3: CASSDRAPSSGANVLTF
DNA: TGTGCCAGCTCGGACAGGGCCCCTTCCTCTGGGGCCAACGTCCTGACTTTC

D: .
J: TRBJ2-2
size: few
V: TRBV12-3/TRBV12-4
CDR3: CASSPRTLERAGELFF
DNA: TGTGCCAGCAGTCCCAGGACTCTTGAAAGGGCCGGGGAGCTGTTTTTT

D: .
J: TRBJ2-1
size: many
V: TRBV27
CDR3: CASNNGPRNEQFF
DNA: TGTGCCAGCAATAACGGACCCCGGAATGAGCAGTTCTTC

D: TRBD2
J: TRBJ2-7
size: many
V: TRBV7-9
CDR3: CASSPPIAGDVYEQYF
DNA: TGTGCCAGCAGCCCACCAATAGCGGGAGATGTGTACGAGCAGTACTTC